This entry lists 12 T cell receptor beta chains sequenced from one sample in a study of STAT3 mutations in large granular lymphocyte leukemia. Study conclusions and caveats: At least one immunodominant TCR beta clonotype appeared in every T-cell large granular lymphocyte leukemia patient.

No antigen has been assigned to these receptors. Produced via immunoSEQ multiplex PCR; TCRdb's table is partial and in-frame only. The sample carries around 7,800 clones, less than 90% recorded once. The source material was peripheral blood mononuclear cells. Receptors originate from an elderly man with T-cell large granular lymphocyte leukemia. Some clones in this sample may be carry-over from other donors' samples.

This chain links TRBV5-4 with TRBJ2-7; 7 bases are shared with TRBD1. The CDR3 spans 15 residues. The ends lost 4 bases at V and 0 bases at J; junction bases unmatched: 7. Germline assignment: CDR1 SGHNT and CDR2 YYREEE (reference sequence). CDR3 loop: CASSQKQGSSYEQYF. The DNA of the CDR3 is TGTGCCAGCAGCCAGAAACAGGGGAGCTCCTACGAGCAGTACTTC.

In this sample, this clone turned up once. The chain couples TRBV5-6 to TRBJ1-4; perhaps TRBD1 as D (5 bases). Trimming removed 2 bases from V and 12 bases from J, with 11 bases in between. The CDR3 has 12 amino acids. Germline CDR1 SGHDT, CDR2 YYEEEE. CDR3 coding DNA: TGTGCCAGCAGCTTTGGTTGGGGGGAACTGTTTTTT. This encodes CASSFGWGELFF. Filled out from reference TRBV5-6 and TRBJ1-4, the complete variable domain reads DAGVTQSPTHLIKTRGQQVTLRCSPKSGHDTVSWYQQALGQGPQFIFQYYEEEERQRGNFPDRFSGHQFPNYSSELNVNALLLGDSALYLCASSFGWGELFFGSGTQLSVL.

The chain has TRBV6-1 and TRBJ2-3; D is ambiguous. Trimming stripped 4 bases from V and 1 base from J, with 12 bases between. This CDR3 is 15 amino acids long. Germline V CDR1 and CDR2: MNHNS, SASEGT. The chain's CDR3 is CASSVISLGTDTQYF. The CDR3 DNA follows: TGTGCCAGCAGTGTAATTAGCTTGGGCACAGATACGCAGTATTTT.

V and J are TRBV6-6 and TRBJ2-2; the D is unclear. This CDR3 has 13 residues. The germline V gene has CDR1 MNHNY and CDR2 SVGAGI (reference sequence). V gave up 2 bases and J gave up 5 bases, with 6 bases separating them. Here the CDR3 reads CASSYDTTGELFF. The CDR3 coding sequence is TGTGCCAGCAGTTACGACACGACCGGGGAGCTGTTTTTT.

The chain has TRBV30 and TRBJ1-1, with 7 positions matching TRBD1. Germline CDR1 and CDR2: GTSNPN and SVGIG (reference sequence). This CDR3 comprises 14 residues. Germline trimming cut 2 bases from V and 1 base from J; bases unmatched to any gene: 4. This CDR3 is CAWSHRDRNTEAFF. CDR3 nucleotides: TGTGCCTGGAGTCACCGGGACAGGAACACTGAAGCTTTCTTT.

The CDR3 spells CASSLVGGETDTQYF. CDR3 coding DNA: TGTGCCAGCAGCCTAGTGGGGGGGGAAACAGATACGCAGTATTTT. V is TRBV25-1 and J is TRBJ2-3, with 7 bases lining up with TRBD2. The CDR3 contains 15 residues. The V segment lost 6 bases and the J segment 3 bases; nucleotides outside the gene matches: 9. CDR1 and CDR2 from the germline V gene are MGHDK and SYGVNS.

The chain employs TRBV19 and TRBJ2-2, with 7 bases lining up with TRBD1. Germline loops: CDR1 LNHDA, CDR2 SQIVND (reference sequence). J gave up 0 bases and V 3 bases, and 13 bases lay outside the gene matches. The CDR3 spans 19 residues. This chain's CDR3 is CASSMPPWGTATNTGELFF. In DNA form, the CDR3 reads TGTGCCAGTAGTATGCCACCATGGGGGACAGCCACGAACACCGGGGAGCTGTTTTTT.

The V gene is TRBV6-5, the J gene TRBJ2-7; D not certain. Deletions cut 0 bases from V and 0 bases from J, with 9 bases between. In germline, CDR1 is MNHEY, CDR2 SVGAGI. The CDR3 loop spans 15 amino acids. For the CDR3, the DNA is TGTGCCAGCAGTTACTCGTACAGCACCTCCTACGAGCAGTACTTC. Translated, it gives CASSYSYSTSYEQYF.

The chain couples TRBV29-1 to TRBJ2-5; TRBD1 might be the D (6 bases). Germline V CDR1 and CDR2: SQVTM, ANQGSEA. V was trimmed by 4 bases and J by 5 bases, leaving 11 bases between them. This CDR3 contains 12 residues. The CDR3 spells CSVAGTMETQYF. The CDR3 nucleotides are TGCAGCGTTGCCGGGACAATGGAGACCCAGTACTTC.

The chain uses TRBV6-6 and TRBJ1-1; D gene unclear. The V end lost 5 bases, the J end lost 1 base, and 8 bases lay between the germline ends. The length of the CDR3 is 13 residues. CDR1 MNHNY and CDR2 SVGAGI come from the germline V gene (reference sequence). CDR3 coding DNA: TGTGCCAGCAGTAACGACCCGAACACTGAAGCTTTCTTT. This translates into CASSNDPNTEAFF.

This chain joins TRBV30 and TRBJ1-2; D not certain. Germline V gives CDR1 GTSNPN, CDR2 SVGIG (reference sequence). The CDR3 extends over 13 amino acids. The germline V and J ends were trimmed by 0 bases and 6 bases, with 11 bases remaining between them. CDR3 DNA sequence: TGTGCCTGGAGTGTACTAGGAGTTAATGGCTACACCTTC. It codes for CAWSVLGVNGYTF.

This clone was picked up a small number of times. CDR3 nucleotides: TGTGCCAGCAGCTTTGTCGCCAGGCTCACCGGGGAGCTGTTTTTT. It translates to CASSFVARLTGELFF. This chain links TRBV7-9 with TRBJ2-2; D call uncertain. Trimming stripped 3 bases from V and 4 bases from J, with 12 bases between. Germline V lookup: CDR1 SEHNR, CDR2 FQNEAQ (reference sequence). The CDR3 extends over 15 amino acids. Variable domain in full (rest from reference TRBV7-9 and TRBJ2-2): DTGVSQNPRHKITKRGQNVTFRCDPISEHNRLYWYRQTLGQGPEFLTYFQNEAQLEKSRLLSDRFSAERPKGSFSTLEIQRTEQGDSAMYLCASSFVARLTGELFFGEGSRLTVL.